Below are 21 T cell receptor beta chains sequenced from a single sample in a study of blood T cell repertoires in COVID-19. Method: immunoSEQ multiplex PCR; TCRdb's copy keeps in-frame clones and lacks some. The table has under 200,000 clones, approximately 86% seen once; the top ten hold 18%. The sample was PBMCs or T cells enriched from blood (not recorded which). These receptors all come from a man in his 60s who had recovered from COVID-19.

The gene calls are TRBV10-3 and TRBJ1-2, with D perhaps matching TRBD1 (6 bases). Deletions cut 6 bases from V and 1 base from J, with 15 bases between. CDR1 and CDR2 from the germline V gene are ENHRY and SYGVKD. The CDR3 totals 15 residues. The CDR3 DNA reads TGTGCCATCAGATGGACAGCGCTACTTAACTATGGCTACACCTTC. Its translation is CAIRWTALLNYGYTF.

This clone is a singleton in its sample. The chain links TRBV9 to TRBJ2-5; no clear D. The V end lost 3 bases, the J end lost 0 bases, and 9 bases lay between the germline ends. Germline CDR1 is SGDLS and CDR2 is YYNGEE. CDR3 length: 14 amino acids. CDR3 sequence reads: CASSARLNQETQYF. The CDR3 DNA is TGTGCCAGCAGCGCCAGACTTAACCAAGAGACCCAGTACTTC.

This chain uses TRBV6-5 with TRBJ2-3; 8 bases fit TRBD2. This CDR3 is 15 amino acids long. V trimming: 10 bases; J trimming: 6 bases; junction bases outside the gene matches: 15. Germline V gives CDR1 MNHEY, CDR2 SVGAGI. CDR3 amino acids: CATSRGGAAGDTQYF. The CDR3 DNA is TGTGCCACCTCCCGGGGGGGGGCGGCCGGGGATACGCAGTATTTT.

This clone has only a few counts. The rearrangement uses TRBV12-5 and TRBJ2-3; D is unclear. Trimming removed 0 bases from V and 2 bases from J, with 15 bases in between. The germline V gene has CDR1 LGHNT and CDR2 FRNRAP. This CDR3 spans 17 amino acids. The CDR3: CASGLVTTPPYTDTQYF. In DNA form, the CDR3 reads TGTGCTAGTGGTTTGGTTACCACACCACCGTACACAGATACGCAGTATTTT.

CDR3 nucleotides: TGTGCCTACCACAGCCGGCGGGGGGATTCACCCCTCCACTTT. This sequence encodes CAYHSRRGDSPLHF. The chain couples TRBV30 to TRBJ1-6; weak D call: TRBD1 (5 bases). This CDR3 region has 14 residues. Germline-derived CDR1 and CDR2 are GTSNPN and SVGIG (reference sequence). Trimming stripped 7 bases from V and 8 bases from J, with 18 bases between. Combining the CDR3 with reference TRBV30 and TRBJ1-6 gives the whole variable domain SQTIHQWPATLVQPVGSPLSLECTVEGTSNPNLYWYRQAAGRGLQLLFYSVGIGQISSEVPQNLSASRPQDRQFILSSKKLLLSDSGFYLCAYHSRRGDSPLHFGNGTRLTVT.

The chain joins TRBV19 to TRBJ1-1; no reliable D call. The V end lost 7 bases, the J end lost 0 bases, and 9 bases lay between the germline ends. In germline, CDR1 is LNHDA, CDR2 SQIVND (reference sequence). The CDR3 is 13 residues long. The CDR3 protein is CASTRELNTEAFF. DNA for the CDR3: TGTGCCAGTACCCGCGAATTGAACACTGAAGCTTTCTTT.

This clone was observed a handful of times. The CDR3 sequence is CASSTGLAGGLPRETQYF. DNA of the CDR3: TGTGCCAGTAGTACAGGACTAGCGGGAGGGCTCCCTCGGGAGACCCAGTACTTC. V is TRBV19 and J is TRBJ2-5; 15 nucleotides align to TRBD2. The CDR3 runs to 18 residues. Trimming at V came to 4 bases and at J to 5 bases, leaving 11 bases not matched to a gene. The germline V gene encodes CDR1 LNHDA and CDR2 SQIVND (reference sequence).

This sequence joins TRBV6-1 and TRBJ2-1; D is possibly TRBD2 (6 bases). V lost 4 bases and J lost 2, with 15 bases in between. The CDR3 consists of 16 residues. Germline V gene data show CDR1 as MNHNS and CDR2 as SASEGT. The DNA for the CDR3 is TGTGCCAGCAGTGCCTCTCCTAGCGCCGCCTACAATGAGCAGTTCTTC. It yields the protein CASSASPSAAYNEQFF.

This clone appeared a few times. The V and J genes are TRBV10-3 and TRBJ1-6, with 10 bases fitting TRBD1. The CDR3 has 15 amino acids. Germline CDR1 ENHRY, CDR2 SYGVKD. The V and J ends lost 9 bases and 3 bases, in that order; junction bases with no gene match: 5. CDR3 in DNA: TGTGCCATTGCGACAGGGGGCGGCTATAATTCACCCCTCCACTTT. Translating it yields CAIATGGGYNSPLHF.

The V and J genes are TRBV6-2 or TRBV6-3 and TRBJ2-5; 10 positions agree with TRBD2. This CDR3 spans 13 amino acids. V gave up 5 bases and J gave up 6 bases; unmatched junction bases: 3. The germline V gene encodes CDR1 MNHEY and CDR2 SVGEGT. The CDR3 loop reads CASSLAGAKTQYF. In nucleotides, the CDR3 is TGTGCCAGCAGTCTAGCGGGGGCGAAGACCCAGTACTTC.

The J gene is TRBJ2-7, the V gene TRBV5-4; 14 nucleotides line up with TRBD2. CDR1 is SGHNT and CDR2 is YYREEE in the germline V gene (reference sequence). The V segment lost 5 bases and the J segment 4 bases; nucleotides outside the gene matches: 5. CDR3 length equals 15 residues. CDR3 DNA sequence: TGTGCCAGCAGTAGAGGACTAGCGGGGGGTTACGAGCAGTACTTC. It encodes CASSRGLAGGYEQYF.

This sequence joins TRBV2 and TRBJ2-7; D is possibly TRBD1 (6 bases). CDR3 size: 14 residues. Germline assignment: CDR1 SNHLY and CDR2 FYNNEI. The V end lost 1 base, the J end lost 1 base, and 8 bases lay between the germline ends. Written as DNA, the CDR3 is TGTGCCAGCAGTGAAGACAGGGATTCCTACGAGCAGTACTTC. As protein: CASSEDRDSYEQYF.

The rearrangement links TRBV5-1 to TRBJ2-5; weak D call: TRBD1 (5 bases). V was clipped by 5 bases and J by 5 bases, with 16 bases between them. The germline CDR1 and CDR2 sequences are SGHRS and YFSETQ. This CDR3 is built from 14 residues. CDR3 region: CASSSGSQGETQYF. Here the CDR3 DNA reads TGCGCCAGCAGTTCCGGGTCGCAGGGTGAGACCCAGTACTTC.

This chain connects TRBV11-2 to TRBJ2-2; 8 bases match TRBD1. Germline CDR1 SGHAT, CDR2 FQNNGV. The CDR3 contains 16 residues. Unmatched junction bases numbered 7, after V lost 5 bases and J lost 2 bases. The CDR3 DNA reads as TGTGCCAGCAGCCGGGACAGGTTACGAAACACCGGGGAGCTGTTTTTT. Translating gives CASSRDRLRNTGELFF.

V is TRBV7-2 and J is TRBJ1-3, with TRBD1 matching 9 bases. J was trimmed by 4 bases and V by 0 bases; bases with no gene match: 7. The CDR3 contains 17 residues. CDR1 is SGHTA and CDR2 is FQGNSA in the germline V gene. The CDR3 region is CASSLATGTGWGNTIYF. Here the CDR3 DNA reads TGTGCCAGCAGCTTAGCTACTGGGACAGGGTGGGGAAACACCATATATTTT.

This clone was seen at least ten times. The chain is built from TRBV19 and TRBJ2-7; 7 bases map to TRBD1. Germline V gene sequence: CDR1 LNHDA, CDR2 SQIVND (reference sequence). The CDR3 has 15 amino acids. Losses at the gene ends were 6 bases for V and 4 bases for J; bases not matched to a gene: 12. The CDR3, as DNA: TGTGCCAGTAGCCAGGGGGACAGAGAACTATACGAGCAGTACTTC. This translates into CASSQGDRELYEQYF.

The chain employs TRBV15 and TRBJ2-5; tentatively, D is TRBD2 (6 bases). CDR3 length: 14 amino acids. V gave up 3 bases and J gave up 4 bases, with 12 bases separating them. Germline CDR1 LNHNV, CDR2 YYDKDF (reference sequence). CDR3 DNA sequence: TGTGCCACCAGCAGGGGCGGAGCGGGAGAGACCCAGTACTTC. Translating it yields CATSRGGAGETQYF.

This clone appeared a single time. The chain has TRBV5-4 and TRBJ2-1, with TRBD1 matching over 7 bases. V was pared by 3 bases and J by 3 bases, with 6 bases of the junction left unmatched. Germline CDR1 SGHNT, CDR2 YYREEE (reference sequence). This CDR3 is built from 15 residues. CDR3: CASSSGQTLYNEQFF. The DNA for the CDR3 is TGTGCCAGCAGCTCGGGACAGACCCTCTACAATGAGCAGTTCTTC.

In its sample, this clone was seen many times. The CDR3 region is CASSPEGDSYNEQFF. The CDR3 bases are TGTGCCAGCAGCCCAGAGGGGGACTCCTACAATGAGCAGTTCTTC. This chain connects TRBV7-6 to TRBJ2-1, with a tentative D call TRBD1 (6 bases). The CDR3 consists of 15 residues. Germline CDR1 SGHVS, CDR2 FNYEAQ. Trimming took off 5 bases at V and 0 bases at J, with 11 bases between the two ends.

The rearrangement joins TRBV28 to TRBJ2-6, with 12 bases that match TRBD1. Germline V gives CDR1 MDHEN, CDR2 SYDVKM. V dropped 8 bases and J dropped 3; count of bases not matched to a gene: 11. The CDR3 is made up of 18 amino acids. Written as DNA, the CDR3 is TGTGCCAGCGGTACCCCGGGACAGGGGGCTGGTGGGGCCAACGTCCTGACTTTC. It translates to CASGTPGQGAGGANVLTF.

The chain recombines TRBV29-1 with TRBJ1-4; 9 bases line up with TRBD1. The germline gives CDR1 SQVTM, CDR2 ANQGSEA. The V gene end was trimmed by 5 bases and the J gene end by 6 bases; junction bases not matched to a gene: 10. The CDR3 has 15 residues. The CDR3 region has the DNA TGCAGCGTTACCCGTGGGGGACAGGGTCATGAAAAACTGTTTTTT. Its translation: CSVTRGGQGHEKLFF. Together with reference TRBV29-1 and TRBJ1-4, the CDR3 gives the full variable domain: SAVISQKPSRDICQRGTSLTIQCQVDSQVTMMFWYRQQPGQSLTLIATANQGSEATYESGFVIDKFPISRPNLTFSTLTVSNMSPEDSSIYLCSVTRGGQGHEKLFFGSGTQLSVL.